These T cell receptor beta chains were read from a single sample in a study of blood T cell repertoires in COVID-19. Assay: immunoSEQ multiplex PCR; the TCRdb copy retains only in-frame clones and omits some. The table has over 130,000 clones, 80% to 90% seen once. The sequenced sample was peripheral blood. The origin of the receptors is a man aged 55-75 years with active or convalescent COVID-19. Both conserved end residues are part of each CDR3. D genes are given only for firm matches. Clone size appears in some rows only: once, few, many, or a class for an expanded clone.

D	J	V	size	CDR3	DNA
TRBD1	TRBJ2-1	TRBV7-7	-	CASSEGTGSRHEQFF	TGTGCTAGCAGCGAAGGGACAGGATCCCGACATGAGCAGTTCTTC
TRBD2	TRBJ2-1	TRBV9	-	CASSARTLSGSGNEQFF	TGTGCCAGCAGCGCCAGGACCCTCAGCGGGAGTGGGAATGAGCAGTTCTTC
-	TRBJ1-3	TRBV9	-	CASSPLLGNTIYF	TGTGCCAGCAGCCCCCTTCTTGGAAACACCATATATTTT
-	TRBJ2-1	TRBV9	-	CASSAGPGHSPYREQFF	TGTGCCAGCAGCGCCGGGCCGGGACACAGCCCGTATAGAGAGCAGTTCTTC
-	TRBJ2-7	TRBV19	-	CASSPATRPYEQYF	TGTGCCAGTAGTCCCGCGACTAGACCCTACGAGCAGTACTTC
-	TRBJ2-3	TRBV10-3	-	CAISESGRSSTDTQYF	TGTGCCATCAGTGAGTCGGGGCGGTCTAGCACAGATACGCAGTATTTT
TRBD2	TRBJ2-5	TRBV5-4	-	CASSSGLAGERETQYF	TGTGCCAGCAGCTCGGGACTAGCGGGAGAAAGGGAGACCCAGTACTTC
-	TRBJ1-5	TRBV28	-	CASSSQGEARNQPQHF	TGTGCCAGCAGTTCCCAAGGTGAGGCGCGCAATCAGCCCCAGCATTTT
-	TRBJ2-3	TRBV28	once	CASRPSGGTDTQYF	TGTGCCAGCAGGCCGAGCGGAGGCACAGATACGCAGTATTTT
TRBD1	TRBJ2-7	TRBV28	-	CASISSGGAYEQYF	TGTGCCAGCATATCCTCAGGGGGCGCTTACGAGCAGTACTTC
TRBD1	TRBJ2-4	TRBV28	-	CASSARGSAKNIQYF	TGTGCCAGCAGCGCCAGGGGGTCGGCCAAAAACATTCAGTACTTC
-	TRBJ1-5	TRBV30	-	CAWSVQGRQPQHF	TGTGCCTGGAGTGTACAGGGACGTCAGCCCCAGCATTTT
-	TRBJ1-6	TRBV28	once	CASSFMNSPLHF	TGTGCCAGCAGTTTTATGAATTCACCCCTCCACTTT
-	TRBJ2-7	TRBV20-1	-	CSATTGSGQYF	TGCAGTGCTACTACAGGGTCTGGGCAGTACTTC
TRBD1	TRBJ2-7	TRBV18	-	CASSSTPSTGAYEQYF	TGTGCCAGCTCATCAACGCCTTCGACAGGGGCCTACGAGCAGTACTTC
-	TRBJ1-6	TRBV28	-	CASGGQFNSPLHF	TGTGCCAGCGGAGGTCAGTTCAATTCACCCCTCCACTTT
TRBD2	TRBJ2-3	TRBV10-3	-	CAISESIGSGSNTDTQYF	TGTGCCATCAGTGAATCTATAGGTAGCGGGAGTAACACAGATACGCAGTATTTT
-	TRBJ1-4	TRBV5-1	-	CASSLYGGSEEKLFF	TGCGCCAGCAGCTTGTACGGGGGTTCGGAAGAAAAACTGTTTTTT
TRBD2	TRBJ2-1	TRBV28	-	CASSLFASGSNEQFF	TGTGCCAGCAGTTTGTTTGCTAGCGGGAGTAATGAGCAGTTCTTC
-	TRBJ1-1	TRBV10-3	-	CAISVDRNTEAFF	TGTGCCATCAGCGTAGACAGGAACACTGAAGCTTTCTTT
-	TRBJ1-6	TRBV3-1/TRBV3-2	-	CASSQDFQGPLHF	TGTGCCAGCAGCCAAGATTTTCAGGGTCCCCTCCACTTT
TRBD2	TRBJ2-3	TRBV7-2	-	CASSVLAGGLTDTQYF	TGTGCCAGCAGCGTCTTAGCGGGAGGTCTAACAGATACGCAGTATTTT
-	TRBJ2-2	TRBV2	-	CASKVTGSNGELFF	TGTGCCAGCAAGGTAACAGGGAGCAACGGGGAGCTGTTTTTT
TRBD1	TRBJ1-2	TRBV2	-	CASSDVGTVVYGYTF	TGTGCCAGCAGTGACGTAGGGACAGTGGTCTATGGCTACACCTTC